Listed below are T cell receptor beta chains from one sample, sequenced in a study of Graves' ophthalmopathy and Graves' hyperthyroidism. TCRdb re-analysed the multiplex PCR reads in MiXCR, keeping a single row per CDR3 protein. The sample holds more than 300,000 distinct CDR3 sequences, roughly 15% seen once. What was sequenced was peripheral blood. All receptors come from a woman aged 18 to 35 with stable Graves' hyperthyroidism. Each CDR3 is given with its conserved first and last residue. A D gene is named only where the DNA matches it firmly. Rows may omit the clone size; those that give it use once, few, many or a size class.

V: TRBV20-1; size: NA; J: TRBJ2-3; D: TRBD2; DNA: TGCAGTGCTAGAGGCCAGCGGGGGACCTCGGATACGCAGTATTTT; CDR3: CSARGQRGTSDTQYF
V: TRBV14; size: many; J: TRBJ2-4; D: NA; DNA: TGTGCCAGCAGCCAAGTAGGGGAAGCCAAAAACATTCAGTACTTC; CDR3: CASSQVGEAKNIQYF
V: TRBV11-2; size: few; J: TRBJ2-5; D: TRBD2; DNA: TGTGCCAGCAGCTCCGGGACTGGCGGGGGGGCCTGGGAGACCCAGTACTTC; CDR3: CASSSGTGGGAWETQYF
V: TRBV19; size: NA; J: TRBJ2-7; D: NA; DNA: TGTGCCAGTAGTATGGCTGCCGTGGTTCCCTACGAGCAGTACTTC; CDR3: CASSMAAVVPYEQYF
V: TRBV7-6; size: NA; J: TRBJ1-5; D: NA; DNA: TGTGCCAGCAGCCTAAACCCAATCCAGCCCCAGCATTTT; CDR3: CASSLNPIQPQHF
V: TRBV12-3/TRBV12-4; size: few; J: TRBJ2-7; D: TRBD2; DNA: TGTGCCAGCAGTTTAGGTCTAGCGGGATTGTCCTACGAGCAGTACTTC; CDR3: CASSLGLAGLSYEQYF
V: TRBV20-1; size: many; J: TRBJ1-5; D: TRBD1; DNA: TGCAGTGTTAGGCCCACAGGGGTGATCAATCAGCCCCAGCATTTT; CDR3: CSVRPTGVINQPQHF
V: TRBV7-2; size: many; J: TRBJ1-5; D: NA; DNA: TGTGCCAGCAGCTTAGTGGTCTCCGACAATCAGCCCCAGCATTTT; CDR3: CASSLVVSDNQPQHF
V: TRBV11-2; size: many; J: TRBJ2-5; D: TRBD2; DNA: TGTGCCAGCAGCTCCCAAAGAGTGGGCGGGGGGCGACGGGGAGAGACCCAGTACTTC; CDR3: CASSSQRVGGGRRGETQYF
V: TRBV20-1; size: few; J: TRBJ2-7; D: TRBD2; DNA: TGCAGTGCCGGCGGCGGGGGGCCACTCGAGCAGTACTTC; CDR3: CSAGGGGPLEQYF
V: TRBV5-1; size: NA; J: TRBJ2-5; D: NA; DNA: TGCGCCAGCAGCTTGGGGACGTTGGTTATCGAGACCCAGTACTTC; CDR3: CASSLGTLVIETQYF
V: TRBV6-5; size: few; J: TRBJ1-1; D: NA; DNA: TGTGCCAGCAGTTTAACCGGGACGGCAACTGAAGCTTTCTTT; CDR3: CASSLTGTATEAFF
V: TRBV5-1; size: few; J: TRBJ1-6; D: TRBD1; DNA: TGCGCCAGCAGCTGGGGGGACAGGGATTCACCCCTCCACTTT; CDR3: CASSWGDRDSPLHF
V: TRBV15; size: many; J: TRBJ1-1; D: TRBD1; DNA: TGTGCCACCAGCAGAGATAGCTTGGGACAGGGGGGCACTGAAGCTTTCTTT; CDR3: CATSRDSLGQGGTEAFF
V: TRBV28; size: many; J: TRBJ1-2; D: NA; DNA: TGTGCCAGCAGTTTGGTGGAATTACGGGGTGGCTACACCTTC; CDR3: CASSLVELRGGYTF
V: TRBV7-2; size: NA; J: TRBJ2-6; D: NA; DNA: TGTGCCAGCAGCCCCCCGACTGGGGCCAACGTCCTGACTTTC; CDR3: CASSPPTGANVLTF
V: TRBV27; size: NA; J: TRBJ1-2; D: NA; DNA: TGTGCCAGCAGTCCCTGGGCGTCCACATCGGGGGGCTACACCTTC; CDR3: CASSPWASTSGGYTF
V: TRBV29-1; size: many; J: TRBJ1-1; D: NA; DNA: TGCAGCGCCGACGGCGGGGCCGCTTTCTTT; CDR3: CSADGGAAFF
V: TRBV11-2; size: few; J: TRBJ2-4; D: TRBD1; DNA: TGTGCCAGCAGCTCCGGCCAAGGGGGCTGGGCCAAAAACATTCAGTACTTC; CDR3: CASSSGQGGWAKNIQYF
V: TRBV7-2; size: many; J: TRBJ1-2; D: NA; DNA: TGTGCCAGCAGTCTGGTCGGCCCCCGGGGCTACACCTTC; CDR3: CASSLVGPRGYTF
V: TRBV7-6; size: many; J: TRBJ1-1; D: NA; DNA: TGTGCCAGCAGCTCCCTCCCCTCGACCGACCTCATGAACACTGAAGCTTTCTTT; CDR3: CASSSLPSTDLMNTEAFF
V: TRBV7-8; size: many; J: TRBJ1-3; D: TRBD1; DNA: TGTGCCAGCAGCTTCCAGGGGGAACCTGGAAACACCATATATTTT; CDR3: CASSFQGEPGNTIYF
V: TRBV28; size: NA; J: TRBJ2-2; D: NA; DNA: TGTGCCAGCATGTCGAACACCGGGGAGCTGTTTTTT; CDR3: CASMSNTGELFF
V: TRBV27; size: many; J: TRBJ1-2; D: NA; DNA: TGTGCCAGCAGGGGAATGGAGTATGGCTACACCTTC; CDR3: CASRGMEYGYTF